The TCR beta chain described here comes from a study of cytomegalovirus exposure and HLA in healthy donors. This CDR3 is built from 12 residues. V lost 5 bases and J lost 1, with 8 bases in between. Per the germline V gene, CDR1 is SQVTM and CDR2 is ANQGSEA. The PCR was carried out with 60 Vbeta primers and 13 Jbeta primers. The repertoire was sequenced with immunoSEQ multiplex PCR; TCRdb's copy has only in-frame clones and lacks some. The sample holds some 91,000 clones, around 77% seen once. This receptor was identified in a man aged 40-50 years in good health and CMV-seronegative. The sequenced sample consisted of PBMCs. The chain carries TRBV29-1 and TRBJ1-1; D unclear. CDR3: CSVFTPNTEAFF. The CDR3 region has the DNA TGCAGCGTTTTCACACCGAACACTGAAGCTTTCTTT.